This T cell receptor beta chain was documented in a study of blood T cell repertoires in COVID-19. Profiled with immunoSEQ multiplex PCR; TCRdb holds only in-frame clones, not every one. The sample carries 40,000 to 55,000 clones, about 81% recorded once. The CDR3 totals 14 residues. Germline CDR1 is MNHEY and CDR2 is SVGAGI. V trimming: 10 bases; J trimming: 0 bases; junction bases outside the gene matches: 8. The TCR comes from a man between 50 and 59 years old with active COVID-19. The chain joins TRBV6-5 to TRBJ2-7, with 8 bases fitting TRBD2. The sequencing sample was made of peripheral blood. For the CDR3, the DNA is TGTGCCACGGGCCGGGGGGGGATCTCCTACGAGCAGTACTTC. Translated: CATGRGGISYEQYF.